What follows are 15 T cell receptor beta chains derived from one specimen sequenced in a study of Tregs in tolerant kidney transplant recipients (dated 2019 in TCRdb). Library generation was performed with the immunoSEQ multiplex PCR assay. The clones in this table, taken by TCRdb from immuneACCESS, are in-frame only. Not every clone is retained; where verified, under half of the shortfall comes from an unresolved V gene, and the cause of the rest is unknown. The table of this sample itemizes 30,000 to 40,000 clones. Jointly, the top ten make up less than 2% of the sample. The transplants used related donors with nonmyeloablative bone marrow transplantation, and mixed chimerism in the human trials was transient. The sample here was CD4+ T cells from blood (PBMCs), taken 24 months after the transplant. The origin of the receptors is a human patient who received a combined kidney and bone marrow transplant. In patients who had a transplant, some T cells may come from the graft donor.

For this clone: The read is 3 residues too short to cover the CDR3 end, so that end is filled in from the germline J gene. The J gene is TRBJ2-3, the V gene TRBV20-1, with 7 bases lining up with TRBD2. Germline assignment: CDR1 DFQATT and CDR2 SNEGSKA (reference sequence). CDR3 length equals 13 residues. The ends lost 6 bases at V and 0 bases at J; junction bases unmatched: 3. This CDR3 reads CSAGGTSTDTQYF. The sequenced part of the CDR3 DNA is TGCAGTGCGGGGGGGACTAGCACAGATACG.

CDR3 DNA (partial): TGTGCCATCAGTGAGTGGCAGGGAACCTACAATGAG. Residues: CAISEWQGTYNE. The full-length CDR3 reads as CAISEWQGTYNEQFF. The rearrangement joins TRBV10-3 to TRBJ2-1; possible D gene TRBD1, 5 bases. Read data end 3 residues before the CDR3 end; the end is taken from the germline J gene. The CDR3 runs 15 residues. Germline values: CDR1 ENHRY, CDR2 SYGVKD. The ends were cut back, 1 base at V and 2 bases at J, with 9 bases in the middle.

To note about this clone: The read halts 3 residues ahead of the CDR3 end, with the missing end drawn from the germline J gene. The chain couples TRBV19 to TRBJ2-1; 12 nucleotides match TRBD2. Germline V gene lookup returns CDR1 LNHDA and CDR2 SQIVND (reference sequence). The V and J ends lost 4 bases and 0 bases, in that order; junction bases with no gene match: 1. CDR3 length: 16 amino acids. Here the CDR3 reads CASSKGLAGSYNEQFF. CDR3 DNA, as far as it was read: TGTGCCAGTAGTAAGGGACTAGCGGGCTCCTACAATGAG.

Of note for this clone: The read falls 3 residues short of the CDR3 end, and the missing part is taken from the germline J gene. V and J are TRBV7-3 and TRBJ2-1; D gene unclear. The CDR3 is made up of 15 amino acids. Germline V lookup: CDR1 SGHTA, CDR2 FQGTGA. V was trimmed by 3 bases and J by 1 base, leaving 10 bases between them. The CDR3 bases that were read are TGTGCCAGCAGCTTTCGCGGAGCTTCCTACAATGAG. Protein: CASSFRGASYNE. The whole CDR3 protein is CASSFRGASYNEQFF.

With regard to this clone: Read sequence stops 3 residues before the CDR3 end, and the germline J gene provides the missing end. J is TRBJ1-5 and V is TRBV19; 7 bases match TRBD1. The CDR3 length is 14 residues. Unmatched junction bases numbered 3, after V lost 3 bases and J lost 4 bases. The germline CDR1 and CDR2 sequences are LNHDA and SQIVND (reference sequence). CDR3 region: CASSMLQGNQPQHF. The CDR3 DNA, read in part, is TGTGCCAGTAGTATGTTACAGGGGAATCAGCCC.

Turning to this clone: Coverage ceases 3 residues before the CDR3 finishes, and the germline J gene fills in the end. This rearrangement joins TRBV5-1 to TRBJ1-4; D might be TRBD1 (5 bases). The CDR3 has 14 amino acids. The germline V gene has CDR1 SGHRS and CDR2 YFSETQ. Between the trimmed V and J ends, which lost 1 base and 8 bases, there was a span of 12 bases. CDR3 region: CASSLQGGVEKLFF. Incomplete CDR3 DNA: TGCGCCAGCAGCTTGCAGGGCGGGGTCGAAAAA.

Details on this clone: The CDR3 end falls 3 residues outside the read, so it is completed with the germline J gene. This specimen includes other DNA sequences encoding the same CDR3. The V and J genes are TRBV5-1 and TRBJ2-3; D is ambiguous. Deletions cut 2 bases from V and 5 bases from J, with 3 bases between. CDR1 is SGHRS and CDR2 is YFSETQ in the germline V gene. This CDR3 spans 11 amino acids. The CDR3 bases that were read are TGCGCCAGCAGCTTAGGAGATACG. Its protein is CASSLGDT. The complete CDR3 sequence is CASSLGDTQYF.

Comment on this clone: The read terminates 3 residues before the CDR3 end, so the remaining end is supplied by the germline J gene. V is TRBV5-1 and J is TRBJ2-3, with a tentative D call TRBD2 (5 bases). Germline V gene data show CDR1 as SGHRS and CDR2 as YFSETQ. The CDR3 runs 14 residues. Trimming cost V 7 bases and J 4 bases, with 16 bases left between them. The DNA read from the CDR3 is TGCGCCAGCCAAGAGGGCTTAACGGCAGATACG. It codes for CASQEGLTADT. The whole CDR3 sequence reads CASQEGLTADTQYF.

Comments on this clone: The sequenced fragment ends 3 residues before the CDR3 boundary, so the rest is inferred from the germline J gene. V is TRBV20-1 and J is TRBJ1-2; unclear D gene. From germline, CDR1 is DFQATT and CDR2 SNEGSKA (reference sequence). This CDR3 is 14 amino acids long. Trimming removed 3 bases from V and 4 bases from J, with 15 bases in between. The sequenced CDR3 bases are TGCAGTGCTAGTTCGACACCTATCATCTATGGC. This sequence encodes CSASSTPIIYG. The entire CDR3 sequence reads CSASSTPIIYGYTF.

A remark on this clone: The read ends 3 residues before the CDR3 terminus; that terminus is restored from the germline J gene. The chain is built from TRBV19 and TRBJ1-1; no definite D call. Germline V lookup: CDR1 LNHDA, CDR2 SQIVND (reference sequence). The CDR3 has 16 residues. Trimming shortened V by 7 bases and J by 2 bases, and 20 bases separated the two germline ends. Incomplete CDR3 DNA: TGTGCCAGTAACGCCAACTTCCCCTCAGGTAACACTGAA. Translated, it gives CASNANFPSGNTE. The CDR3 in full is CASNANFPSGNTEAFF.

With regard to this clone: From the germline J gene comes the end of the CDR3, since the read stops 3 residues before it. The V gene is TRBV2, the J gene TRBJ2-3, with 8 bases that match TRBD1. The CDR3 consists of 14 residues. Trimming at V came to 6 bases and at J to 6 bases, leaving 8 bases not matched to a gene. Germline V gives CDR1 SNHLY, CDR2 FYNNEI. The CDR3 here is CASSRGQGADTQYF. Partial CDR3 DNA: TGTGCCAGCAGCCGAGGACAGGGTGCCGATACG.

The CDR3 bases that were read are TGTGCCAGCAGGCCGAACCGCATTTCCCCACAAGCG. Translating gives CASRPNRISPQA. The full-length CDR3 reads as CASRPNRISPQAQYF. This chain uses TRBV12-3 or TRBV12-4 with TRBJ2-3; no firm D call. The read falls 3 residues short of the CDR3 end, and the missing part is taken from the germline J gene. This CDR3 contains 15 residues.

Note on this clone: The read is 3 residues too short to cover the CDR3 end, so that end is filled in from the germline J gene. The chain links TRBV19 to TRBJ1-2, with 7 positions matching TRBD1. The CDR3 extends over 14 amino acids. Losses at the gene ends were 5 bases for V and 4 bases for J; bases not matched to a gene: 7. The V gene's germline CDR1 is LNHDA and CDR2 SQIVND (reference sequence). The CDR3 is CASSPGTVSYGYTF. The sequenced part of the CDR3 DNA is TGTGCCAGTAGTCCAGGGACAGTGAGCTATGGC.

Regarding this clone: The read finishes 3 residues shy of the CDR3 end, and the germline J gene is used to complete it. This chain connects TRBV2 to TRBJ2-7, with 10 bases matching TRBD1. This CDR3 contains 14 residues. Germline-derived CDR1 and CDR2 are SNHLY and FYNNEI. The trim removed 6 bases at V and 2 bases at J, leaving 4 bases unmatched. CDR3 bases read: TGTGCCAGCAGGGGACAGGGGTTAACCTACGAG. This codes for CASRGQGLTYE. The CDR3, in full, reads CASRGQGLTYEQYF.

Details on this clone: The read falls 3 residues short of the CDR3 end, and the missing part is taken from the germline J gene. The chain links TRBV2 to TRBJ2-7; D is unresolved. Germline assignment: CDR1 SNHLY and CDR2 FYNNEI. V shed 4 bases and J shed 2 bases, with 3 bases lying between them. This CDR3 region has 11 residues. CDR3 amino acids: CASSGTYEQYF. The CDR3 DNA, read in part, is TGTGCCAGCAGTGGTACCTACGAG. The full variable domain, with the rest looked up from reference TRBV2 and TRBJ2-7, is EPEVTQTPSHQVTQMGQEVILRCVPISNHLYFYWYRQILGQKVEFLVSFYNNEISEKSEIFDDQFSVERPDGSNFTLKIRSTKLEDSAMYFCASSGTYEQYFGPGTRLTVT.